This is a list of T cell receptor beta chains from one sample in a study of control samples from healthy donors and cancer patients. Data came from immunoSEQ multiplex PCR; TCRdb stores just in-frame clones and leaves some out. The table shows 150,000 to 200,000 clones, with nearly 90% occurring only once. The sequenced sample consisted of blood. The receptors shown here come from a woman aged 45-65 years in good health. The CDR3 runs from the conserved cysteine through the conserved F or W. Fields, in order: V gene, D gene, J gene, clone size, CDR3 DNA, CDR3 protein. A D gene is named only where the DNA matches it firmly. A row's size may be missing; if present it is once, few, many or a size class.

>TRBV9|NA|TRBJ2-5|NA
TGTGCCAGCAGTCCCGGGGGTGGTGAGACCCAGTACTTC
CASSPGGGETQYF
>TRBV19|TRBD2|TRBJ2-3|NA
TGTGCCAGTAGTGAACTAGCGGGAGGAAGGGGTACGCAGTATTTT
CASSELAGGRGTQYF
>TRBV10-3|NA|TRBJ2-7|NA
TGTGCCATCAGCGCGAGCTCCTACGAGCAGTACTTC
CAISASSYEQYF
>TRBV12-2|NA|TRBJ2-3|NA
TGTGCTGTCGGGAGGCTAATAACAGATACGCAGTATTTT
CAVGRLITDTQYF
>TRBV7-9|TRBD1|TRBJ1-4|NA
TGTGCCAGCAGCTTTGACAGGGCAACTAATGAAAAACTGTTTTTT
CASSFDRATNEKLFF
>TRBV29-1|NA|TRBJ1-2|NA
TGCAGCGTTGAAGGGGTACAGGAGAATGGCTACACCTTC
CSVEGVQENGYTF
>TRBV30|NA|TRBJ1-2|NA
TGTGCCTGGAGTGTAATAGGGGGGTATGGCTACACCTTC
CAWSVIGGYGYTF
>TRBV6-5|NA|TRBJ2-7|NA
TGTGCCAGCAGTATACTAGGGGTGGCCTACGAGCAGTACTTC
CASSILGVAYEQYF
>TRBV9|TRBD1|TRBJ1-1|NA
TGTGCCAGCGGTCAGGGGGTCAACACTGAAGCTTTCTTT
CASGQGVNTEAFF
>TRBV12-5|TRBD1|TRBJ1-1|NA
TGTGCTAGTGGGGGGACAGGGATCACTGAAGCTTTCTTT
CASGGTGITEAFF
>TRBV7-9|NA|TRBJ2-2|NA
TGTGCCAGCAGCTTAGGGGCTGGGGGCACCGGGGAGCTGTTTTTT
CASSLGAGGTGELFF
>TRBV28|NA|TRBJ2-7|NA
TGTGCCAGCAGTTTACCTAGGGGCAGGGACTACGAGCAGTACTTC
CASSLPRGRDYEQYF
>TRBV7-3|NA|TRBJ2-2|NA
TGTGCCAGCAGCGAGGGGGGTACGGGGGAGCTGTTTTTT
CASSEGGTGELFF
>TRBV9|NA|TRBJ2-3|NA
TGTGCCAGCAGCGTAGCTATCGGAGCTAGCACAGATACGCAGTATTTT
CASSVAIGASTDTQYF
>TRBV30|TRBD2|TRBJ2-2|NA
TGTGCCTGGAGGTTAGCGGGGGTGCCGACCGGGGAGCTGTTTTTT
CAWRLAGVPTGELFF
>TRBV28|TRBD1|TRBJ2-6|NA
TGTGCCAGCAGTACTCCGGGACAGGGGGTCGCTGGGGCCAACGTCCTGACTTTC
CASSTPGQGVAGANVLTF
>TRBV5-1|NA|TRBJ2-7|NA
TGCGCCAGCAGCTACGTGTGGGGCGCGGGGTACGAGCAGTACTTC
CASSYVWGAGYEQYF
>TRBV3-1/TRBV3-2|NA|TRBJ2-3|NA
TGTGCCAGCAGCCCGCATGTCAATTCTAGCACAGATACGCAGTATTTT
CASSPHVNSSTDTQYF
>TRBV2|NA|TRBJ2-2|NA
TGTGCCAGCAGAAAAGCGGAAGGCGGGGAGCTGTTTTTT
CASRKAEGGELFF
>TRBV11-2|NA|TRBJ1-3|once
TGTGCCAGCAGCCCGGGAAGCCCTCTCTCTGGAAACACCATATATTTT
CASSPGSPLSGNTIYF
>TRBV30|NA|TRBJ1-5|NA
TGTGCCTGGAGTGTAACAGGGAGCAATCAGCCCCAGCATTTT
CAWSVTGSNQPQHF